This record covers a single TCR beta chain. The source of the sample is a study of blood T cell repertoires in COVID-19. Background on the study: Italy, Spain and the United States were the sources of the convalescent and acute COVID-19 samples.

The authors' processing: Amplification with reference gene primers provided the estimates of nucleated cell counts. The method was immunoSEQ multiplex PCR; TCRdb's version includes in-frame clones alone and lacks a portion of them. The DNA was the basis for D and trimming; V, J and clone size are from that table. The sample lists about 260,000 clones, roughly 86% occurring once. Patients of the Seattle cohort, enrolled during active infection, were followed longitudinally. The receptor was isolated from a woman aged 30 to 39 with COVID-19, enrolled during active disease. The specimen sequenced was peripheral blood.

CDR3 DNA: TGTGCCTGGAGTGTTCCTCCGACAGGTTGGCGAGAGCAGTACTTC. It is translated as CAWSVPPTGWREQYF. This rearrangement joins TRBV30 to TRBJ2-7; perhaps TRBD1 as D (6 bases). CDR1 is GTSNPN, CDR2 SVGIG, per germline (reference sequence). This CDR3 comprises 15 residues. Trimming left V 0 bases short and J 7 bases short, with 19 bases between.